This T cell receptor beta chain was recorded in a study of OX40 agonist ivuxolimab in advanced cancers. Patients were ruled out by autoimmune disease history or systemic immunosuppression. The method was immunoSEQ multiplex PCR; TCRdb's version includes in-frame clones alone and lacks a portion of them. Of approximately 66,000 clones listed, more than 85% were seen once; the top ten hold roughly 1.2%. This CDR3 comprises 13 residues. The germline V and J ends were trimmed by 7 bases and 11 bases, with 20 bases remaining between them. Looked up from germline, CDR1 is PRHDT and CDR2 is FYEKMQ (reference sequence).

The receptor's source is an adult with an advanced solid tumor such as melanoma, head and neck, liver or kidney cancer. The material sequenced was CD4+ or CD8+ T cells sorted from blood, taken in a trial of the OX40 agonist ivuxolimab. The chain carries TRBV13 and TRBJ1-1; D is perhaps TRBD1 (5 bases). The CDR3 sequence: CASTAAGEGRAFF. CDR3 nucleotides: TGTGCCAGCACCGCGGCGGGGGAGGGTAGGGCTTTCTTT.